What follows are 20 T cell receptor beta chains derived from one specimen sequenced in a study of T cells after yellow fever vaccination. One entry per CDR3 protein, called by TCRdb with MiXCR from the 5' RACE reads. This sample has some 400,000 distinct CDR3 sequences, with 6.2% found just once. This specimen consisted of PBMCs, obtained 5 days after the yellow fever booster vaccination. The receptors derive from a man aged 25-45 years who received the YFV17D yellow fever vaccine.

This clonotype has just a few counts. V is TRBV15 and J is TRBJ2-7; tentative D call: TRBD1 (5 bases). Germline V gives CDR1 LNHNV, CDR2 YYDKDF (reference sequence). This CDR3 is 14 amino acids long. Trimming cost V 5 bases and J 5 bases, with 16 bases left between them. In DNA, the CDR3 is TGTGCCACCAGCGGTGCCGGTCGCAGGGACGAGCAGTACTTC. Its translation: CATSGAGRRDEQYF.

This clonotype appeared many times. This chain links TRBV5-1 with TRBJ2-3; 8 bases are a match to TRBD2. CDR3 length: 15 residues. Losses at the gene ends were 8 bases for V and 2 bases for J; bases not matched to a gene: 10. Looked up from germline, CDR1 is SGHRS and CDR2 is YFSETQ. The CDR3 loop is CARIWQLADTDTQYF. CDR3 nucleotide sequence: TGCGCCAGGATCTGGCAACTAGCGGACACAGATACGCAGTATTTT.

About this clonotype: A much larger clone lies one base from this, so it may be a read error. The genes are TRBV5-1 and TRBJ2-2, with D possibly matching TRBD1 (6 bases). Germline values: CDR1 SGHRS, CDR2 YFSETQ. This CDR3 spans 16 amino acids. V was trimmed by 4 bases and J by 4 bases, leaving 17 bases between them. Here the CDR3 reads CASSITGTKLTGELFF. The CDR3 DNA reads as TGCGCCAGCAGCATCACCGGGACAAAGCTCACCGGGGAGCTGTTTTTT.

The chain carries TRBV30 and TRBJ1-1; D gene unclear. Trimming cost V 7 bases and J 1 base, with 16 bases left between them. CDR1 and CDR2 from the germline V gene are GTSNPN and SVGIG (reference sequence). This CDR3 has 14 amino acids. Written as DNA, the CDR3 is TGTGCCTTTAATAAGGGCAGTTGGAACACTGAAGCTTTCTTT. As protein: CAFNKGSWNTEAFF.

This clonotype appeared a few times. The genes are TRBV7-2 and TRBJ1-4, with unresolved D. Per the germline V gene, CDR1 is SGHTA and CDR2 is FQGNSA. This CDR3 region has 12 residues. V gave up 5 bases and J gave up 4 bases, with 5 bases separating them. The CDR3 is CASSQDNEKLFF. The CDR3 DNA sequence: TGTGCCAGCAGCCAAGATAATGAAAAACTGTTTTTT.

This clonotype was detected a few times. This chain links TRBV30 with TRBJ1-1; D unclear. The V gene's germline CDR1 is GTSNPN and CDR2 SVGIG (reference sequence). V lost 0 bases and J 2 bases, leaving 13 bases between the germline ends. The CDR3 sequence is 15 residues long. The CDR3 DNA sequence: TGTGCCTGGAGTGTTCACTTACAGAATAACACTGAAGCTTTCTTT. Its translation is CAWSVHLQNNTEAFF.

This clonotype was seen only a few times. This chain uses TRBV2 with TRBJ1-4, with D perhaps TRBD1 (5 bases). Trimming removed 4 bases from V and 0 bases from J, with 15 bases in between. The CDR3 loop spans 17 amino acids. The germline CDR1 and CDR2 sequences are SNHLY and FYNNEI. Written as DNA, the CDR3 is TGTGCCAGCAGTGGAGCGGGCAGGGTTGCAACTAATGAAAAACTGTTTTTT. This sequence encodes CASSGAGRVATNEKLFF.

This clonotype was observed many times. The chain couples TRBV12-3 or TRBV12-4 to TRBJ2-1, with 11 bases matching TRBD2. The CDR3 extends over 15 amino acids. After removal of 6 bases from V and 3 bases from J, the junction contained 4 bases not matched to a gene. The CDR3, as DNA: TGTGCCAGCAGAACCGGGACTAGCGGCTACAATGAGCAGTTCTTC. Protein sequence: CASRTGTSGYNEQFF.

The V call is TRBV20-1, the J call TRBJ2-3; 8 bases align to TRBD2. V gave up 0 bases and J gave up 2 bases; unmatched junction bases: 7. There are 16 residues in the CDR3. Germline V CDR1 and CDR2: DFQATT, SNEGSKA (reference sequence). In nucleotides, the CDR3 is TGCAGTGCTAGAGATCCTGCTAGCGGGCCCACAGATACGCAGTATTTT. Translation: CSARDPASGPTDTQYF.

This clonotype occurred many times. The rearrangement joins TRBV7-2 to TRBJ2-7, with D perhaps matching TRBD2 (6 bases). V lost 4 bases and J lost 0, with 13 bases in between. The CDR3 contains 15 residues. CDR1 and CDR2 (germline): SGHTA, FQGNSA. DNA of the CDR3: TGTGCCAGCAGCTCGGCCGGGACTTACTCCTACGAGCAGTACTTC. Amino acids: CASSSAGTYSYEQYF.

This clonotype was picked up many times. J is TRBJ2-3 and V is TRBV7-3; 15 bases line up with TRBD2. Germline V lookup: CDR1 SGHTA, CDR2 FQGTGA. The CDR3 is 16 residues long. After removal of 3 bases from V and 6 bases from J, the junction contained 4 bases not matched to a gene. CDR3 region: CASSLGTSGRSDTQYF. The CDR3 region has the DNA TGTGCCAGCAGCTTGGGGACTAGCGGGAGGTCGGATACGCAGTATTTT.

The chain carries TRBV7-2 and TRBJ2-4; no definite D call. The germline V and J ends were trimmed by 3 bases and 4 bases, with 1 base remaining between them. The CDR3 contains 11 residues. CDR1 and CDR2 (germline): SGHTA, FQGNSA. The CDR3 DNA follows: TGTGCCAGCAGCTTTAAAAACATTCAGTACTTC. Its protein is CASSFKNIQYF.

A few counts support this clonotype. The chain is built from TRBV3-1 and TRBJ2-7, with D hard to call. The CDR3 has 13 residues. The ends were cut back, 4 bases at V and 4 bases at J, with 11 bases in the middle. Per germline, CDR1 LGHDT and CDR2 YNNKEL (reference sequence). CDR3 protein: CASSPVDGYEQYF. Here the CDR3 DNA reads TGTGCCAGCAGCCCTGTGGACGGATACGAGCAGTACTTC.

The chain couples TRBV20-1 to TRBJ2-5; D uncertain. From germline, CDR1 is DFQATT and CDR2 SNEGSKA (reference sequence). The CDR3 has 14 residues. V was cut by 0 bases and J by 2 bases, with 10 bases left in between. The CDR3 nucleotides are TGCAGTGCTAGAGATCTTCAGGAACAAGAGACCCAGTACTTC. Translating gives CSARDLQEQETQYF.

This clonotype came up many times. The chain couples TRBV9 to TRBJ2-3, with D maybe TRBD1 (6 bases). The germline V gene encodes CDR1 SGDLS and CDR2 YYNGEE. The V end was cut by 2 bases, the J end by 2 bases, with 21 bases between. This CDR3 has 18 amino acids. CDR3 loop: CASSVPIVGAGTTDTQYF. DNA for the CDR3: TGTGCCAGCAGCGTCCCTATCGTGGGGGCGGGCACCACAGATACGCAGTATTTT.

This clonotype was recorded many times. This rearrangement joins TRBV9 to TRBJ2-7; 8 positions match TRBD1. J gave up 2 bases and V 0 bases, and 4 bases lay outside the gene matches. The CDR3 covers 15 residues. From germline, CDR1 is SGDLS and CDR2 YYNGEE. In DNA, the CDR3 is TGTGCCAGCAGCGTAGAGGGACAGGCCACCTACGAGCAGTACTTC. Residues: CASSVEGQATYEQYF.

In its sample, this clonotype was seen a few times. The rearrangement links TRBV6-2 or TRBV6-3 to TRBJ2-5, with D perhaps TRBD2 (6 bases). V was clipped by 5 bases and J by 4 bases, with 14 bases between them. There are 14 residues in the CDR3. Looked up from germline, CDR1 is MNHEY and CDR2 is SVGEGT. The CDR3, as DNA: TGTGCCAGCAGTGACCGACTAGTAGGAGAGACCCAGTACTTC. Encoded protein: CASSDRLVGETQYF.

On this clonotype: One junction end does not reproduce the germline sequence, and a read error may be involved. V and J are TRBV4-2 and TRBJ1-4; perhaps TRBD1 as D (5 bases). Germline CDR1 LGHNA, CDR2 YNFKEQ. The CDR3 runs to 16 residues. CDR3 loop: CAISPGPGPGGEKLFF. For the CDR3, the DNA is TGTGCCATCAGCCCAGGGCCCGGCCCGGGCGGTGAAAAACTGTTTTTT.

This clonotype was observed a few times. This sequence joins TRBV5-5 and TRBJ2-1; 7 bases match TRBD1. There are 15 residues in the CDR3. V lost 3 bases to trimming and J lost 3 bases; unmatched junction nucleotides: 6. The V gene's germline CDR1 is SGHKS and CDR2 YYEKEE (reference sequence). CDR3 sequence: CASSYWQGDYNEQFF. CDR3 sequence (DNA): TGTGCCAGCAGCTATTGGCAGGGGGACTACAATGAGCAGTTCTTC.

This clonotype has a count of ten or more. CDR3 sequence (DNA): TGTGCCAGCTCACCACCGACAGGGAAATCCTACGAGCAGTACTTC. This encodes CASSPPTGKSYEQYF. This chain links TRBV18 with TRBJ2-7; 7 nucleotides align to TRBD1. The length of the CDR3 is 15 residues. Trimming at V came to 0 bases and at J to 1 base, leaving 3 bases not matched to a gene. The germline V gene has CDR1 KGHSH and CDR2 LQKENI.